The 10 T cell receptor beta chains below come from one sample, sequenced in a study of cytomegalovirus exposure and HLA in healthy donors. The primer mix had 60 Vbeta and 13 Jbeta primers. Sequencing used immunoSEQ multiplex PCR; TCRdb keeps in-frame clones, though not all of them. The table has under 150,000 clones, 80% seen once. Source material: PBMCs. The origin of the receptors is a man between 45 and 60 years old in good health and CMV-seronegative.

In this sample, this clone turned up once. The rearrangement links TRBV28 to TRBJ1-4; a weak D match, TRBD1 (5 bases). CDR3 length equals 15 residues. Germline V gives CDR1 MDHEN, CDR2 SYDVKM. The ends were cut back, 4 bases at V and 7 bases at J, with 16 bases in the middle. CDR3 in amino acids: CASSSGLPGGEKLFF. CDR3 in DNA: TGTGCCAGCAGTTCGGGACTCCCTGGGGGTGAAAAACTGTTTTTT.

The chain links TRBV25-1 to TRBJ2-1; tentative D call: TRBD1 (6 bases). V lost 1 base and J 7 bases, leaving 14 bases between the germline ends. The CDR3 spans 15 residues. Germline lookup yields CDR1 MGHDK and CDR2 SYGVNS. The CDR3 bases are TGTGCCAGCAGTGAATCCCCTACAGGGCCTAATGAGCAGTTCTTC. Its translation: CASSESPTGPNEQFF. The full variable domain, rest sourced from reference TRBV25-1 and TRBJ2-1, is EADIYQTPRYLVIGTGKKITLECSQTMGHDKMYWYQQDPGMELHLIHYSYGVNSTEKGDLSSESTVSRIRTEHFPLTLESARPSHTSQYLCASSESPTGPNEQFFGPGTRLTVL.

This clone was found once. CDR3 loop: CASSSRQKQETQYF. CDR3 nucleotides: TGTGCCAGCAGCTCCCGACAGAAACAAGAGACCCAGTACTTC. This sequence joins TRBV11-3 and TRBJ2-5; D may be TRBD1 (5 bases). Germline V lookup: CDR1 SGHNT, CDR2 YENEEA. V lost 4 bases to trimming and J lost 2 bases, with 11 bases between them. CDR3 size: 14 residues.

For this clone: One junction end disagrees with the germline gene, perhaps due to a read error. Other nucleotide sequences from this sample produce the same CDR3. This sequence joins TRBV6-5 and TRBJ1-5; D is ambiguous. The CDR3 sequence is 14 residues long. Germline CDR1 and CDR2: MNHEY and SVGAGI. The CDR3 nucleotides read TGTGCCAGCAGTTGGGAGGCAGGTGTGGAGCCTCAGCATTTT. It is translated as CASSWEAGVEPQHF.

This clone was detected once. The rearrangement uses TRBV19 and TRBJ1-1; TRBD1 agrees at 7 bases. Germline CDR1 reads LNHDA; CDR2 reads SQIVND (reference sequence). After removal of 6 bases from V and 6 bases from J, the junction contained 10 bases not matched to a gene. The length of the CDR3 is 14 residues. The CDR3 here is CASRAKDRVAEAFF. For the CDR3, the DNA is TGTGCCAGTAGAGCTAAAGACAGGGTGGCTGAAGCTTTCTTT. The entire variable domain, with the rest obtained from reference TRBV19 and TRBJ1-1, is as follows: DGGITQSPKYLFRKEGQNVTLSCEQNLNHDAMYWYRQDPGQGLRLIYYSQIVNDFQKGDIAEGYSVSREKKESFPLTVTSAQKNPTAFYLCASRAKDRVAEAFFGQGTRLTVV.

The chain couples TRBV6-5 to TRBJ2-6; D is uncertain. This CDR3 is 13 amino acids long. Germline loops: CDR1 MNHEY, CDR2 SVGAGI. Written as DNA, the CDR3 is TGTGCAGCCTTTCCCTCTGGGGCCAACGTCCTGACTTTC. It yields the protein CAAFPSGANVLTF.

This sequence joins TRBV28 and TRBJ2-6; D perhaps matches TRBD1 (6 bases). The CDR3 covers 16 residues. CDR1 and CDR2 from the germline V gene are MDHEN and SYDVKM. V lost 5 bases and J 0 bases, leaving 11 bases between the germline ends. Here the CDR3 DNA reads TGTGCCAGCAGTCAAACAGGGTCCTCTGGGGCCAACGTCCTGACTTTC. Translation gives CASSQTGSSGANVLTF.

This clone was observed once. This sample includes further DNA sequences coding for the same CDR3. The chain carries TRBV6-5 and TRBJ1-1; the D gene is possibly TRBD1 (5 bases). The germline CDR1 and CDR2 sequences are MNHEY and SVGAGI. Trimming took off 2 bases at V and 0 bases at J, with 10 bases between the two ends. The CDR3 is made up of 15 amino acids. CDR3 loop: CASSYLDTMNTEAFF. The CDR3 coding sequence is TGTGCCAGCAGTTACCTGGACACCATGAACACTGAAGCTTTCTTT.

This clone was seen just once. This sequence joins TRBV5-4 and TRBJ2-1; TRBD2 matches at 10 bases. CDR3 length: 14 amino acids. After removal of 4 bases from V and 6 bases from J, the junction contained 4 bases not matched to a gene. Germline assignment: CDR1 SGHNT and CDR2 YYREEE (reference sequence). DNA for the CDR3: TGTGCCAGCAGCCTCCGACTAGCGGGCAATGAGCAGTTCTTC. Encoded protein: CASSLRLAGNEQFF.

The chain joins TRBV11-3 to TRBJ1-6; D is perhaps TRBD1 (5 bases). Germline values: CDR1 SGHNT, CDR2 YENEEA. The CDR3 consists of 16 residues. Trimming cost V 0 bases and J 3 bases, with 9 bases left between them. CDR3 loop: CASSLEGGDYNSPLHF. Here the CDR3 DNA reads TGTGCCAGCAGCTTAGAGGGGGGGGACTATAATTCACCCCTCCACTTT.